A single sample is the source of the 14 T cell receptor beta chains below, sequenced in a study of CD8 T cells in Susac syndrome. Roughly 0.45 to 1 ug RNA was reverse transcribed with random hexamers. Each CDR3 protein is one row after TCRdb ran MiXCR on the immunoSEQ multiplex PCR reads. This table has over 65,000 distinct CDR3 sequences, more than 85% appearing once. Sequencing input: CD4+ T cells from PBMCs. The receptor set was obtained from a human donor with Susac syndrome.

The V gene is TRBV29-1, the J gene TRBJ1-2; no definite D call. This CDR3 region has 13 residues. V lost 4 bases and J lost 7, with 16 bases in between. From germline, CDR1 is SQVTM and CDR2 ANQGSEA. The CDR3 is CSVGDLGSPGYTF. As DNA, the CDR3 is TGCAGCGTTGGGGATCTTGGTTCTCCTGGCTACACCTTC.

The gene calls are TRBV5-4 and TRBJ2-1; 11 nucleotides align to TRBD2. V shed 0 bases and J 7 bases; nucleotides not matched to a gene: 9. This CDR3 has 17 amino acids. The germline V gene has CDR1 SGHNT and CDR2 YYREEE (reference sequence). The CDR3 spells CASSLAEGLADINEQFF. In nucleotides, the CDR3 is TGTGCCAGCAGCTTGGCCGAGGGACTAGCGGATATAAATGAGCAGTTCTTC.

The chain employs TRBV7-2 and TRBJ2-1; 7 bases are a match to TRBD2. Trimming cost V 5 bases and J 7 bases; bases outside gene matches: 11. Germline lookup yields CDR1 SGHTA and CDR2 FQGNSA. The CDR3 totals 15 residues. As DNA, the CDR3 is TGTGCCAGCAGCCCCTATCTAGGGAGGGGTAATGAGCAGTTCTTC. This translates into CASSPYLGRGNEQFF.

The chain carries TRBV20-1 and TRBJ2-1, with 14 bases aligning to TRBD2. Germline CDR1 reads DFQATT; CDR2 reads SNEGSKA (reference sequence). Germline trimming cut 7 bases from V and 7 bases from J; bases unmatched to any gene: 9. This CDR3 is 15 amino acids long. DNA for the CDR3: TGCAGTGTCTGGACTAGCGGGGGGAACTGGAATGAGCAGTTCTTC. Its protein product is CSVWTSGGNWNEQFF.

V is TRBV6-5 and J is TRBJ2-5, with D maybe TRBD2 (5 bases). Germline loops: CDR1 MNHEY, CDR2 SVGAGI. The CDR3 has 14 amino acids. With 0 bases removed from V and 3 bases from J, the gap between germline ends came to 8 bases. In DNA, the CDR3 is TGTGCCAGCAGTTACTCGGTCGGGGAAGAGACCCAGTACTTC. Its translation is CASSYSVGEETQYF.

The chain joins TRBV29-1 to TRBJ2-3, with D possibly being TRBD1 or TRBD2 (7 bases each). Germline V CDR1 and CDR2: SQVTM, ANQGSEA. CDR3 length: 15 residues. V was cut by 4 bases and J by 1 base, with 15 bases left in between. The CDR3 here is CSVAGGGGRTDTQYF. The CDR3 nucleotides are TGCAGCGTTGCAGGGGGGGGCGGCCGCACAGATACGCAGTATTTT.

The V call is TRBV3-1, the J call TRBJ2-2, with 7 bases identical to TRBD1. This CDR3 spans 13 amino acids. The germline V gene encodes CDR1 LGHDT and CDR2 YNNKEL (reference sequence). Unmatched junction bases numbered 0, after V lost 3 bases and J lost 5 bases. Here the CDR3 reads CASSHRGTGELFF. The CDR3 coding sequence is TGTGCCAGCAGCCACAGGGGGACCGGGGAGCTGTTTTTT.

This clonotype was counted once. The J gene is TRBJ2-2, the V gene TRBV2; weak D call: TRBD2 (5 bases). Trimming pared 7 bases from V and 0 bases from J, leaving 15 bases between. In germline, CDR1 is SNHLY, CDR2 FYNNEI. The CDR3 covers 16 residues. The CDR3 sequence is CASKRGKIANTGELFF. The CDR3 DNA reads TGTGCCAGCAAACGAGGGAAGATCGCGAACACCGGGGAGCTGTTTTTT.

This chain uses TRBV20-1 with TRBJ2-3; no clear D. This CDR3 contains 14 residues. Trimming removed 0 bases from V and 0 bases from J, with 7 bases in between. Germline V lookup: CDR1 DFQATT, CDR2 SNEGSKA (reference sequence). Written as DNA, the CDR3 is TGCAGTGCTAGAGATGCATCCAGCACAGATACGCAGTATTTT. Protein product: CSARDASSTDTQYF.

V is TRBV5-4 and J is TRBJ2-1, with a possible D match to TRBD2 (5 bases). CDR1 is SGHNT, CDR2 YYREEE, per germline (reference sequence). Trimming removed 4 bases at V and 6 bases at J, with 14 bases between. The CDR3 spans 14 residues. CDR3 in amino acids: CASSKAMSGNEQFF. The CDR3, as DNA: TGTGCCAGCAGCAAGGCGATGAGCGGCAATGAGCAGTTCTTC.

The chain joins TRBV20-1 to TRBJ2-4; D may correspond to TRBD1 or TRBD2 (6 bases each). V lost 1 base and J lost 7, with 20 bases in between. Germline V gene lookup returns CDR1 DFQATT and CDR2 SNEGSKA (reference sequence). The CDR3 sequence is 16 residues long. In DNA form, the CDR3 reads TGCAGTGCTAGAGCACCGGGGGACATATCATGGAACATTCAGTACTTC. Amino acids: CSARAPGDISWNIQYF.

The chain has TRBV5-1 and TRBJ1-4; 7 positions agree with TRBD1. V dropped 4 bases and J dropped 10; count of bases not matched to a gene: 10. This CDR3 comprises 14 residues. Looked up from germline, CDR1 is SGHRS and CDR2 is YFSETQ. The CDR3 DNA sequence: TGCGCCAGCAGCATGACAGGGTTAATGGGAAAACTGTTTTTT. It translates to CASSMTGLMGKLFF.

The chain carries TRBV12-3 or TRBV12-4 and TRBJ1-5; D is uncertain. The germline V and J ends were trimmed by 7 bases and 7 bases, with 11 bases remaining between them. The CDR3 contains 12 residues. The CDR3: CASTRASQPQHF. In nucleotides, the CDR3 is TGTGCCAGCACGAGGGCCAGCCAGCCCCAGCATTTT.

DNA for the CDR3: TGTGCCAGTGCCCTTGGTCCTCACTACGAGCAGTACTTC. Translated, it gives CASALGPHYEQYF. The rearrangement uses TRBV19 and TRBJ2-7, with D hard to call. CDR1 LNHDA and CDR2 SQIVND come from the germline V gene (reference sequence). This CDR3 has 13 amino acids. V was trimmed by 8 bases and J by 3 bases, leaving 14 bases between them.